One T cell receptor beta chain is described in this entry. Its antigen is still unknown. Whereas donors were nominally healthy upon sampling, unrecorded immune exposures were probable. 60 Vbeta and 13 Jbeta primers were used in PCR. TCRdb keeps only in-frame clones here, not all; method: immunoSEQ multiplex PCR. Here the sample table reports 65,000 to 85,000 clones. The sample is drawn from a study of cytomegalovirus exposure and HLA in healthy donors. V lost 4 bases to trimming and J lost 6 bases; unmatched junction nucleotides: 14. This CDR3 has 16 residues. Germline CDR1 is LNHDA and CDR2 is SQIVND (reference sequence). Regarding the study as a whole: Sequencing artifact likely explains a cluster of highly shared sequence variants. A link between a missense DCLRE1C variant and TCR beta V- and J-gene trimming emerged from a later analysis.

Source material: PBMCs. This TCR came from a woman aged 25 to 45 in good health and CMV-seronegative. J is TRBJ2-5 and V is TRBV19; TRBD2 matches 7 bases. The CDR3 reads CASSSDGTTLEKTQYF. The CDR3 nucleotides are TGTGCCAGTAGTAGCGACGGGACTACACTCGAGAAGACCCAGTACTTC.